This TCR beta chain was obtained from a study of T cell repertoires in cytomegalovirus infection (dated by TCRdb to between 2019 and 2020). Study-wide context: Alongside well-studied HLA-B-restricted epitopes, the peptide stimulations were aimed at recently identified HLA-C-restricted CMV epitopes, whose presentation resists viral immunomodulation. The HLA type of each donor mattered for the analysis, because public TCR beta signatures pointed to carriage of CMV infection along with the matching HLA type. The research as a whole found: In both this cohort and an independent roughly 400-donor cohort, the cumulative frequency of public TCR beta family members distinguished carriers of CMV infection plus the relevant HLA type. In the ex vivo response, HLA-C-restricted CMV-specific TCR beta clonotypes were dominant, and in two of eight donors the single most frequent clonotype came from this HLA-C-restricted group.

This clonotype is medium-sized (0.01 to 0.1%). Its binding antigen is unknown. Base qualities are not recorded, but no much larger clone differs from it by a single base. The treatment or condition label, read with the paper, signifies: in vitro stimulation with specific CMV peptide epitopes to enrich CMV-specific T cells. Sequenced on an Illumina HiSeq 1500. The public reads were reanalyzed by TCRdb: fastp trimming at Q25, MiXCR alignment, in-frame beta chains only. Merged by CDR3 protein, the rows form single entries marked with the most common genes and DNA. The sample table holds fewer than 55,000 distinct CDR3 sequences, of which roughly a fifth were seen once. The ten largest account for 80% of the sample. The TCR sequence derives from a human donor in good health (CMV status not recorded). Some clones in this sample may be carry-over from other donors' samples. The starting material was CD8+ T cells from cultured PBMCs, obtained from culture after CMV antigen stimulation.

This receptor carries the CDR3 CASSLIGTANGNQPQHF. The DNA sequence is as follows: TGTGCCAGCAGCTTAATCGGGACAGCAAACGGCAATCAGCCCCAGCATTTT. The chain couples TRBV7-8 to TRBJ1-5; TRBD1 matches 7 bases in the middle. From the cysteine up to the phenylalanine, the CDR3 has a length of 17 residues. Only CDR3 DNA is held: 51 bases, read in frame from base 1. V is trimmed back by 2 bases and J by 2 bases, and the junction contains 9 bases that no gene match accounts for. Sequences SGHVS (CDR1) and FQNEAQ (CDR2) are obtained from the germline V gene.